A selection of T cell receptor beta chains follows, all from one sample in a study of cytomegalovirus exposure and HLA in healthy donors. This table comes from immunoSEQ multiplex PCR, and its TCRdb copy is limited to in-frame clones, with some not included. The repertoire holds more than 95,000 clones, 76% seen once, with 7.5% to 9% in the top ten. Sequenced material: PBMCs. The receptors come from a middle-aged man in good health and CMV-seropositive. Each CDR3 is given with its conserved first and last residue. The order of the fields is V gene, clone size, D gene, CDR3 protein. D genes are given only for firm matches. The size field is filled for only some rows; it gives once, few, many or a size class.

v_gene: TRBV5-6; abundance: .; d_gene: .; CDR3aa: CASSPGLNQETQYF
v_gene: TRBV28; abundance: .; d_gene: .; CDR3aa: CASSLLRQSHEQYF
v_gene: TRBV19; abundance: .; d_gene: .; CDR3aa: CASSTLTGNTEAFF
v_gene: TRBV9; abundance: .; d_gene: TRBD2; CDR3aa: CASSSSTSGRETQYF
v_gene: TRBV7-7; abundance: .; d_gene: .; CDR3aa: CASSFGPGAYNEQFF
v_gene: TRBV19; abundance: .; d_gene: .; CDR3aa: CASKGGASYEQYF
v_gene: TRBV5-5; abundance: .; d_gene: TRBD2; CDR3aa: CASSLGLAGGSSYEQYF
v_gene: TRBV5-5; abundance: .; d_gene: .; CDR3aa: CASSLEPTGEVYNEQFF
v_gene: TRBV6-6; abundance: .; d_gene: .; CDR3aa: CASSYGGLGETQYF
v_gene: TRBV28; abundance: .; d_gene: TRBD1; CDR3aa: CASSSSGTDAYEQYF
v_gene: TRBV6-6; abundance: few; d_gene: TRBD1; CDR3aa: CASSYGQGATGNTIYF
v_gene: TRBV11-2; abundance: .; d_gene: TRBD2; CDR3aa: CASSSFKAGGYNEQFF
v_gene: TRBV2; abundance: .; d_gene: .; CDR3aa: CASSVGGATGNEQFF
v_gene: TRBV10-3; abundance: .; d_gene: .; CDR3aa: CAIMAGTDTQYF
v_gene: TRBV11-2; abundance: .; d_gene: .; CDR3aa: CASSSGVGEQYF
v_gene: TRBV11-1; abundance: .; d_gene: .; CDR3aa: CASSSGEITEAFF
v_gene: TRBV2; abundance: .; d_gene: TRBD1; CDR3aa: CASSEKGQGTGGELFF
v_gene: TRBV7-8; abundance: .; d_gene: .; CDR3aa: CASSTHRNEKLFF
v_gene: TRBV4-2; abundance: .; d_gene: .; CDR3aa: CASSQDGGPGGYTF
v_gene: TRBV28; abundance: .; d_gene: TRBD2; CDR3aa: CASSLGLVTYEQYF
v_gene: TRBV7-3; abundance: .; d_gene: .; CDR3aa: CASSQNRQNGYTF
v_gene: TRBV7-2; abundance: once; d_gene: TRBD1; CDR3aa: CASSPGQGMRQPQHF
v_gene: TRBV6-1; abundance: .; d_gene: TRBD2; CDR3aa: CASSPAGGRYEQYF
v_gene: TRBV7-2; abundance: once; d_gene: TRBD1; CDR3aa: CASSSNRGSYNSPLHF
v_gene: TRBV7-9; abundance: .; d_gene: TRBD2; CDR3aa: CASSLNAGGSADTQYF
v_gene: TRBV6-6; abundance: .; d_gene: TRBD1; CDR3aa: CASTRDRGSSTDTQYF
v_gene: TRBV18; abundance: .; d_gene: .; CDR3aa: CASSRQPNTEAFF
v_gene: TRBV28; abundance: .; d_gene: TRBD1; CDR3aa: CASSSLRRTGGYGYTF
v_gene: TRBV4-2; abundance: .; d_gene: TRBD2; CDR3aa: CASSQDLAGGREQYF
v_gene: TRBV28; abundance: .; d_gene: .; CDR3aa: CASVEGTANEKLFF
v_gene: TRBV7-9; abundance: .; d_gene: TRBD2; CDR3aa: CASSSSTSGGLTYEQYF
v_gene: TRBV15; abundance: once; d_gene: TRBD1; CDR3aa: CATSRVRTGVDSPLHF
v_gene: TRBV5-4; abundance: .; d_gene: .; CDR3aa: CASSLAQQTYGYTF
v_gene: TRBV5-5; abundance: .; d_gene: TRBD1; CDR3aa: CASSRDRVRNSPLHF
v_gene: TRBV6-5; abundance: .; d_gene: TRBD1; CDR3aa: CASSYSGQLAKNSQYF
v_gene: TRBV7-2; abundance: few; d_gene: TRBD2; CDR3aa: CASSLGLAEETQYF
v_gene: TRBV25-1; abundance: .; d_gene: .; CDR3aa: CASSLGGSTEAFF
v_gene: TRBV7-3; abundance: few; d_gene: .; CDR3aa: CASSAPGVGEAFF
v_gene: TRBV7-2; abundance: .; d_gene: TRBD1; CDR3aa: CASSLEPRQGSLFF
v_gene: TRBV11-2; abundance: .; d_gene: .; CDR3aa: CASTRGGGRETQYF
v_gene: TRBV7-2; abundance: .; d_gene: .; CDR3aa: CASNSRAGSNQPQHF
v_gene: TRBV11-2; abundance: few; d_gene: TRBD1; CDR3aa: CASSFQGQGNNEQFF
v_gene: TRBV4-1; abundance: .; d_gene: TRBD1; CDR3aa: CASSQGDRETDTQYF
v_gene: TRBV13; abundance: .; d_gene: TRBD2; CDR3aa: CASSPRGSGRAGETQYF
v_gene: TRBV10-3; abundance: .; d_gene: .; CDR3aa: CAISVGHNQPQHF
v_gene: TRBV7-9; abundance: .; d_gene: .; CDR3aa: CASSAKETQYF
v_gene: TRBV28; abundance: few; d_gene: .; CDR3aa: CASSLREPGYTF
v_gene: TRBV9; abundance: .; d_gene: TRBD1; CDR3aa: CASSVAQGAPNEKLFF
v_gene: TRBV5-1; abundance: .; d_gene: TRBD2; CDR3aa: CASSLELAGGSYEQYF
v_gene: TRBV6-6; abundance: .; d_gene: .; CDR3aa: CASEISGKQPQHF
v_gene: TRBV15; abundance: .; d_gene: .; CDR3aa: CATSRESYRGGEEFF
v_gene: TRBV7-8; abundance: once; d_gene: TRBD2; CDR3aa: CASSLQASGYNEQFF
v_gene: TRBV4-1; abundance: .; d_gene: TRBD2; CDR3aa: CASKVAGSDTQYF
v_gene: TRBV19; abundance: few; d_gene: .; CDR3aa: CASSISGGLSGYTF
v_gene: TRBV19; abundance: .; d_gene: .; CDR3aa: CASSPPNGPGYTF
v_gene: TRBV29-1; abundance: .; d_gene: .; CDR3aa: CSVEGGAKNIQYF
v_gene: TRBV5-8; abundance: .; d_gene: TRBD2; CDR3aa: CASSLRTRANEQFF
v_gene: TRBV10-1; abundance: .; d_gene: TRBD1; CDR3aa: CASSPDRGNYNEQFF
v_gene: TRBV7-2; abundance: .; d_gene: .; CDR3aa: CASSPSSSYSLEQYF